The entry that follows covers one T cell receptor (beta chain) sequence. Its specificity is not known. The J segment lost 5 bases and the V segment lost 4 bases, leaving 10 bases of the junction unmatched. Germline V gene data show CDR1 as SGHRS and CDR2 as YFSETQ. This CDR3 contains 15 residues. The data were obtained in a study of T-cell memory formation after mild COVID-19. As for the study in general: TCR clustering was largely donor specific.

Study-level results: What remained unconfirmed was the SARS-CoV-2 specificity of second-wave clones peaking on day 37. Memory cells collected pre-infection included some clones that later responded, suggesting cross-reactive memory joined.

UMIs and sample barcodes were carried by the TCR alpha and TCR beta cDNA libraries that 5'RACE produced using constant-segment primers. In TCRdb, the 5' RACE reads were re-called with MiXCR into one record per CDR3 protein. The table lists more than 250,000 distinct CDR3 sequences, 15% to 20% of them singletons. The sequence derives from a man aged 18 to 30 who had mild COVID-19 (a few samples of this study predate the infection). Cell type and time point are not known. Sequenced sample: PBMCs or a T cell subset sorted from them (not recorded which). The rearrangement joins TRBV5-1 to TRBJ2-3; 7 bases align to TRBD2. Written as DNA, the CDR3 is TGCGCCAGCAGCGTCCACCGGGACTATGGAGATACGCAGTATTTT. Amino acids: CASSVHRDYGDTQYF.